A single sample gave rise to the 18 T cell receptor beta chains below, sequenced in a study of T cell changes during pregnancy in multiple sclerosis. TCRdb keeps only in-frame clones here, not all; method: immunoSEQ multiplex PCR. The sample has some 48,000 clones; approximately 96% are singletons. This specimen was peripheral blood, taken in the second trimester of pregnancy. The receptor set was obtained from a female donor with multiple sclerosis, enrolled in a pregnancy study.

The rearrangement links TRBV4-1 to TRBJ1-5; a possible D gene is TRBD1 (5 bases). Trimming shortened V by 4 bases and J by 0 bases, and 7 bases separated the two germline ends. CDR3 length equals 14 residues. Germline lookup yields CDR1 MGHRA and CDR2 YSYEKL. In DNA form, the CDR3 reads TGCGCCAGCAGCCCCAGGGCTAGCAATCAGCCCCAGCATTTT. Its protein is CASSPRASNQPQHF.

The rearrangement links TRBV2 to TRBJ2-7; 12 bases are shared with TRBD2. The CDR3 covers 14 residues. Trimming at V came to 5 bases and at J to 4 bases, leaving 3 bases not matched to a gene. CDR1 is SNHLY, CDR2 FYNNEI, per germline. The DNA for the CDR3 is TGTGCCAGCAGTCAAGGACTAGCGGGATACGAGCAGTACTTC. It yields the protein CASSQGLAGYEQYF.

The chain couples TRBV9 to TRBJ2-3, with 11 bases aligning to TRBD1. The J segment lost 3 bases and the V segment lost 4 bases, leaving 10 bases of the junction unmatched. Germline-derived CDR1 and CDR2 are SGDLS and YYNGEE. This CDR3 spans 17 amino acids. The CDR3 bases are TGTGCCAGCAGCTTGCAGGTGGGGACAGGGGGAACAGATACGCAGTATTTT. It yields the protein CASSLQVGTGGTDTQYF.

The chain carries TRBV13 and TRBJ2-2, with a tentative D call TRBD2 (5 bases). Germline lookup yields CDR1 PRHDT and CDR2 FYEKMQ (reference sequence). Trimming removed 3 bases at V and 3 bases at J, with 8 bases between. This CDR3 has 14 amino acids. The CDR3 sequence: CASSFEGDTGELFF. CDR3 sequence (DNA): TGTGCCAGCAGCTTCGAGGGTGACACCGGGGAGCTGTTTTTT. Drawing the rest from reference TRBV13 and TRBJ2-2, the complete variable domain is AAGVIQSPRHLIKEKRETATLKCYPIPRHDTVYWYQQGPGQDPQFLISFYEKMQSDKGSIPDRFSAQQFSDYHSELNMSSLELGDSALYFCASSFEGDTGELFFGEGSRLTVL.

The count of this clone is one. The rearrangement uses TRBV4-1 and TRBJ2-7; TRBD2 matches 9 bases. The CDR3 is 17 amino acids. V shed 0 bases and J 5 bases; nucleotides not matched to a gene: 11. In germline, CDR1 is MGHRA, CDR2 YSYEKL. The CDR3 region is CASSQDYLAGKGNEQYF. The DNA of the CDR3 is TGCGCCAGCAGCCAAGATTACCTAGCGGGAAAGGGGAACGAGCAGTACTTC.

The rearrangement uses TRBV6-5 and TRBJ1-1; no clear D. Germline V gene sequence: CDR1 MNHEY, CDR2 SVGAGI. The ends were cut back, 2 bases at V and 4 bases at J, with 14 bases in the middle. The CDR3 consists of 15 residues. The CDR3 DNA is TGTGCCAGCAGTTACGACGTGGCGCGGATCACTGAAGCTTTCTTT. Protein product: CASSYDVARITEAFF.

The chain joins TRBV18 to TRBJ2-3; D possibly corresponds to TRBD2 (5 bases). Germline assignment: CDR1 KGHSH and CDR2 LQKENI. This CDR3 region has 14 residues. Between the trimmed V and J ends, which lost 3 bases and 0 bases, there was a span of 7 bases. For the CDR3, the DNA is TGTGCCAGCTCACCCCGGACTAGCACAGATACGCAGTATTTT. Translating gives CASSPRTSTDTQYF.

V usage is TRBV7-3 and J usage is TRBJ2-5, with 10 bases fitting TRBD2. This CDR3 is 15 amino acids long. V lost 4 bases, J lost 2 bases, and 4 bases stayed unmatched. Germline CDR1 is SGHTA and CDR2 is FQGTGA. CDR3 in amino acids: CASSSGLAVQETQYF. The CDR3, as DNA: TGTGCCAGCAGCTCCGGACTAGCGGTTCAAGAGACCCAGTACTTC.

The chain has TRBV5-4 and TRBJ2-3; 12 nucleotides align to TRBD2. CDR1 and CDR2 from the germline V gene are SGHNT and YYREEE (reference sequence). The ends lost 4 bases at V and 4 bases at J; junction bases unmatched: 4. CDR3 length: 15 amino acids. The CDR3 DNA reads as TGTGCCAGCAGCCAGACTAGCGGGGGTTCAGATACGCAGTATTTT. Its protein is CASSQTSGGSDTQYF.

V usage is TRBV11-2 and J usage is TRBJ1-1; D remains unclear. The CDR3 spans 14 residues. Germline V gene data show CDR1 as SGHAT and CDR2 as FQNNGV. V shed 5 bases and J shed 7 bases, with 17 bases lying between them. CDR3 sequence (DNA): TGTGCCAGCAGCCTTAATCCCCAAGCCCTTGAAGCTTTCTTT. It translates to CASSLNPQALEAFF.

The rearrangement links TRBV5-1 to TRBJ2-1; D gene ambiguous. This CDR3 is 17 amino acids long. Germline V gives CDR1 SGHRS, CDR2 YFSETQ. The V gene lost 0 bases and the J gene lost 0 bases, with 13 bases spanning the gap. The DNA for the CDR3 is TGCGCCAGCAGCTTGGCCGGTGTGAGAGGCTCCTACAATGAGCAGTTCTTC. Its translation: CASSLAGVRGSYNEQFF.

The rearrangement links TRBV7-8 to TRBJ2-1; possible D gene TRBD1, 5 bases. CDR1 is SGHVS and CDR2 is FQNEAQ in the germline V gene. The CDR3 consists of 14 residues. The V and J ends lost 3 bases and 5 bases respectively, with 11 bases between them. The CDR3 sequence is CASSFITGDNEQFF. In DNA, the CDR3 is TGTGCCAGCAGCTTTATTACAGGAGACAATGAGCAGTTCTTC.

V usage is TRBV9 and J usage is TRBJ1-5; no clear D. V was pared by 3 bases and J by 1 base, with 14 bases between. Germline V lookup: CDR1 SGDLS, CDR2 YYNGEE. The CDR3 is 16 amino acids. In DNA form, the CDR3 reads TGTGCCAGCAGCGGCGGCGCGGGCACAAGCAATCAGCCCCAGCATTTT. Its protein product is CASSGGAGTSNQPQHF.

This chain uses TRBV6-5 with TRBJ1-1; perhaps TRBD1 as D (6 bases). The CDR3 spans 14 residues. CDR1 and CDR2 (germline): MNHEY, SVGAGI. V lost 6 bases and J 1 base, leaving 12 bases between the germline ends. The CDR3 DNA follows: TGTGCCAGCAGCCCCGACAGGAGGAACACTGAAGCTTTCTTT. Protein product: CASSPDRRNTEAFF.

DNA for the CDR3: TGCGCCAGCAGCCAAGAAACAGGGCCCCTAGCCAAAAACATTCAGTACTTC. Its protein product is CASSQETGPLAKNIQYF. The V gene is TRBV4-1, the J gene TRBJ2-4; D is possibly TRBD1 (6 bases). The ends were cut back, 0 bases at V and 0 bases at J, with 12 bases in the middle. Germline loops: CDR1 MGHRA, CDR2 YSYEKL. The length of the CDR3 is 17 residues.

This clone was detected once. The chain employs TRBV5-1 and TRBJ2-7, with D unclear. Germline loops: CDR1 SGHRS, CDR2 YFSETQ. V lost 0 bases and J lost 2, with 6 bases in between. The CDR3 spans 13 residues. Here the CDR3 DNA reads TGCGCCAGCAGCTTGGAAGGAGCCTACGAGCAGTACTTC. Protein product: CASSLEGAYEQYF.

This sequence joins TRBV4-3 and TRBJ2-3; 11 bases align to TRBD1. J was trimmed by 6 bases and V by 0 bases; bases with no gene match: 8. The germline V gene has CDR1 LGHNA and CDR2 YSLEER. This CDR3 region has 17 residues. CDR3 in amino acids: CASSQDGGQGAVDTQYF. Here the CDR3 DNA reads TGCGCCAGCAGCCAAGATGGAGGACAGGGGGCTGTGGATACGCAGTATTTT.

The rearrangement links TRBV4-3 to TRBJ2-7; 8 bases align to TRBD2. The CDR3 spans 16 residues. Germline V CDR1 and CDR2: LGHNA, YSLEER. With 3 bases clipped from V and 4 bases from J, the junction kept 11 bases outside the gene matches. For the CDR3, the DNA is TGCGCCAGCAGCCAGACCGGGAGGGGACGGGGGTACGAGCAGTACTTC. Its translation is CASSQTGRGRGYEQYF.